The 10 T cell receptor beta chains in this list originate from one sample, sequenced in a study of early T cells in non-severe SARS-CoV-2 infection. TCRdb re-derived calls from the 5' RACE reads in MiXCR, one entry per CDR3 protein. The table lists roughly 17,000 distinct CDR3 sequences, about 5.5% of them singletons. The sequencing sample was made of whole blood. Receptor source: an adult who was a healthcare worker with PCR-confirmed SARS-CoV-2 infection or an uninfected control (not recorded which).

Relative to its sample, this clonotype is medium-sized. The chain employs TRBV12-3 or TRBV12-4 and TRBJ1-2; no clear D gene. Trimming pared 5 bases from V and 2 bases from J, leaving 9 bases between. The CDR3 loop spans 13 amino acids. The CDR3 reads CASSQEFNYGYTF. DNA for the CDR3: TGTGCCAGCAGTCAGGAGTTCAACTATGGCTACACCTTC.

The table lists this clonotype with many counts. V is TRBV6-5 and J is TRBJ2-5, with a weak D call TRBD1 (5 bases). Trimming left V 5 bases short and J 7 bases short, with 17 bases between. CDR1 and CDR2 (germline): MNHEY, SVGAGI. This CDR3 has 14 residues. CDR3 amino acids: CASSTSSARGTQYF. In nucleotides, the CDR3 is TGTGCCAGCAGTACCAGTTCGGCAAGGGGGACCCAGTACTTC.

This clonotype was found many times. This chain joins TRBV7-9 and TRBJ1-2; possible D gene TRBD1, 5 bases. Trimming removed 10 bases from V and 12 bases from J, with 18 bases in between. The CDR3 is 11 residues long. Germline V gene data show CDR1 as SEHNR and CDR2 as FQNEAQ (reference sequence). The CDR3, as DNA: TGTGCCACCGACTCCGAGAAGGGGAACACCTTC. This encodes CATDSEKGNTF. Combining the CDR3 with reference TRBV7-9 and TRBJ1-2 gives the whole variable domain DTGVSQNPRHKITKRGQNVTFRCDPISEHNRLYWYRQTLGQGPEFLTYFQNEAQLEKSRLLSDRFSAERPKGSFSTLEIQRTEQGDSAMYLCATDSEKGNTFGSGTRLTVV.

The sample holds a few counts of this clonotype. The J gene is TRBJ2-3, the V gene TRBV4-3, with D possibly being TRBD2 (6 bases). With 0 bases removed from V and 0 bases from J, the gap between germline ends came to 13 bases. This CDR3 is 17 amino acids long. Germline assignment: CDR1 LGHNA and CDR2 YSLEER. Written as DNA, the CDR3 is TGCGCCAGCAGCCAAGATCGCTTCGGGAGAAGCACAGATACGCAGTATTTT. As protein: CASSQDRFGRSTDTQYF.

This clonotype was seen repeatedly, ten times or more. The CDR3 coding sequence is TGCAGCGTAAATAGCGGGAGGAGCACAGATACGCAGTATTTT. Translation gives CSVNSGRSTDTQYF. This rearrangement joins TRBV29-1 to TRBJ2-3; TRBD2 matches at 10 bases. This CDR3 is 14 amino acids long. CDR1 and CDR2 from the germline V gene are SQVTM and ANQGSEA. The V segment lost 6 bases and the J segment 0 bases; nucleotides outside the gene matches: 3.

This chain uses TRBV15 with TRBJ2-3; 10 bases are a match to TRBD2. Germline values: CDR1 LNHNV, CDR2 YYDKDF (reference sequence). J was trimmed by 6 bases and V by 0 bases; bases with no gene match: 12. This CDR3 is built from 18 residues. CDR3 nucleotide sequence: TGTGCCACCAGCAGAGATGGGGGTAGCGGGAGGCCCAGCGATACGCAGTATTTT. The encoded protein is CATSRDGGSGRPSDTQYF.

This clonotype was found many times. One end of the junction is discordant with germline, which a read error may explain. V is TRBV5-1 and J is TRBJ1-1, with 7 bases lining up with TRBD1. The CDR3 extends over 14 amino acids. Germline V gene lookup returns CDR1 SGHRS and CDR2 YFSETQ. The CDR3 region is CASSLTTGATEVFF. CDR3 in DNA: TGCGCCAGCAGCTTGACAACAGGGGCCACTGAAGTTTTCTTT.

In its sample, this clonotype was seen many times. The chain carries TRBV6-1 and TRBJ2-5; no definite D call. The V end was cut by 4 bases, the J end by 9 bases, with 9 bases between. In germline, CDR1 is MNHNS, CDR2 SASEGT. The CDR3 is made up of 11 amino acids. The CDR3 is CASSASFAQYF. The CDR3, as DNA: TGTGCCAGCAGTGCCTCCTTCGCCCAGTACTTC.

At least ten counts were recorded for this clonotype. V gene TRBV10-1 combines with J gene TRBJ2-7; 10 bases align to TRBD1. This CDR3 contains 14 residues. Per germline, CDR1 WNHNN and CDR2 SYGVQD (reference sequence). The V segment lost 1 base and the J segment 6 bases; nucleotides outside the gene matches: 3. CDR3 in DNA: TGCGCCAGCAGTGAGTTTCGGACAGGGGGCGAGCAGTACGTC. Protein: CASSEFRTGGEQYV.

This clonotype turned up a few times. CDR3 sequence reads: CASSLDLTGTDTQYF. For the CDR3, the DNA is TGTGCCAGCAGCCTAGACCTTACAGGCACAGATACGCAGTATTTT. The rearrangement joins TRBV28 to TRBJ2-3; the D is unclear. The V gene's germline CDR1 is MDHEN and CDR2 SYDVKM. Trimming pared 6 bases from V and 1 base from J, leaving 14 bases between. The CDR3 sequence is 15 residues long.